The 9 T cell receptor beta chains given below trace back to one sample, sequenced in a study of OX40 agonist ivuxolimab in advanced cancers. The repertoire was sequenced with immunoSEQ multiplex PCR; TCRdb's copy has only in-frame clones and lacks some. The data contain roughly 41,000 clones, roughly 90% of them singletons. Sample: CD4+ or CD8+ T cells sorted from blood, taken in a trial of the OX40 agonist ivuxolimab. These receptors all stem from an adult with an advanced solid tumor such as melanoma, head and neck, liver or kidney cancer.

This chain links TRBV19 with TRBJ2-7; 9 positions agree with TRBD1. In germline, CDR1 is LNHDA, CDR2 SQIVND (reference sequence). The CDR3 spans 13 residues. The trim removed 5 bases at V and 5 bases at J, leaving 4 bases unmatched. CDR3 in DNA: TGTGCCAGTAGTCTACAGGGGGCGAACGAGCAGTACTTC. This encodes CASSLQGANEQYF.

The chain has TRBV2 and TRBJ2-7; D not certain. Trimming took off 1 base at V and 2 bases at J, with 9 bases between the two ends. The CDR3 extends over 14 amino acids. The germline CDR1 and CDR2 sequences are SNHLY and FYNNEI. DNA of the CDR3: TGTGCCAGCAGTGAAGACAGACAAACCTACGAGCAGTACGTC. Residues: CASSEDRQTYEQYV.

The rearrangement uses TRBV11-3 and TRBJ2-7; D is possibly TRBD2 (6 bases). CDR3 length: 13 residues. Trimming removed 2 bases from V and 3 bases from J, with 8 bases in between. The germline gives CDR1 SGHNT, CDR2 YENEEA. The CDR3 nucleotides read TGTGCCAGCAGCTTAATTAGCGGCTACGAGCAGTACTTC. Translated, it gives CASSLISGYEQYF.

This clone occurred once. The chain joins TRBV6-6 to TRBJ2-1; 11 bases are a match to TRBD2. Trimming removed 4 bases from V and 4 bases from J; junction bases left unmatched: 6. The CDR3 is 16 residues long. Germline assignment: CDR1 MNHNY and CDR2 SVGAGI (reference sequence). In DNA form, the CDR3 reads TGTGCCAGCAGTTTAGCGGGGGGGCCTTTGTACAATGAGCAGTTCTTC. Translated: CASSLAGGPLYNEQFF.

This chain connects TRBV15 to TRBJ2-1; tentatively, D is TRBD2 (6 bases). The CDR3 loop spans 15 amino acids. Trimming shortened V by 4 bases and J by 0 bases, and 10 bases separated the two germline ends. CDR1 and CDR2 (germline): LNHNV, YYDKDF (reference sequence). CDR3 bases: TGTGCCACCAGCAAGGAGGGCAACTCCTACAATGAGCAGTTCTTC. It yields the protein CATSKEGNSYNEQFF.

The J gene is TRBJ1-4, the V gene TRBV28, with 10 bases aligning to TRBD1. CDR1 MDHEN and CDR2 SYDVKM come from the germline V gene. The V and J ends lost 4 bases and 6 bases, in that order; junction bases with no gene match: 8. The CDR3 runs 16 residues. As DNA, the CDR3 is TGTGCCAGCAGTTCACCCAGGACAGGGGGGTATGAAAAACTGTTTTTT. This translates into CASSSPRTGGYEKLFF.

This clone appeared once. The V gene is TRBV19, the J gene TRBJ2-7, with 9 positions matching TRBD2. There are 14 residues in the CDR3. Germline trimming cut 6 bases from V and 2 bases from J; bases unmatched to any gene: 5. Germline V CDR1 and CDR2: LNHDA, SQIVND (reference sequence). The CDR3: CASSPAGGPYEQYF. CDR3 in DNA: TGTGCCAGTAGCCCAGCGGGAGGACCCTACGAGCAGTACTTC.

The chain employs TRBV6-4 and TRBJ2-1, with 9 bases aligning to TRBD2. V gave up 3 bases and J gave up 5 bases; unmatched junction bases: 2. Looked up from germline, CDR1 is MRHNA and CDR2 is SNTAGT. The CDR3 consists of 14 residues. Here the CDR3 reads CASSERGGHNEQFF. CDR3 nucleotides: TGTGCCAGCAGTGAGCGGGGGGGCCACAATGAGCAGTTCTTC.

The rearrangement joins TRBV28 to TRBJ2-3; D gene unclear. The germline V and J ends were trimmed by 3 bases and 0 bases, with 7 bases remaining between them. Germline CDR1 MDHEN, CDR2 SYDVKM. The CDR3 is made up of 14 amino acids. The CDR3 DNA sequence: TGTGCCAGCAGTTTTACCGTTAGCACAGATACGCAGTATTTT. Translating it yields CASSFTVSTDTQYF.